This TCR beta chain was sequenced during a study of early T cells in non-severe SARS-CoV-2 infection. Study overall: The study sequenced bulk RNA from unsorted whole blood, with chains unpaired. Study-wide results and caveats: Using VDJdb, the matching emphasized anti-spike CD8 responses while missing private and CD4 specificities.

Tagging with unique molecular identifiers was applied to individual cDNA molecules. Each CDR3 protein gets one entry after TCRdb re-called the 5' RACE reads with MiXCR. Of about 56,000 distinct CDR3 sequences listed, about 16% are singletons. Ten or more counts support this clonotype. Antigen: not known. The TCR originated in an adult who was a healthcare worker with PCR-confirmed SARS-CoV-2 infection or an uninfected control (not recorded which). The sample here was whole blood, taken at baseline.

CDR3 amino acids: CASSLGGQNTEAFF. The DNA for the CDR3 is TGCGCCAGCAGCTTGGGAGGACAGAACACTGAAGCTTTCTTT. The V and J genes are TRBV5-1 and TRBJ1-1; a weak D match, TRBD1 (5 bases). The germline V gene has CDR1 SGHRS and CDR2 YFSETQ. Trimming took 0 bases from V and 1 from J, leaving 7 bases between them. CDR3 size: 14 residues.